This T cell receptor (beta chain) was recovered during a study of vaccination and CD4 T cells after COVID-19. Overall study context: Median draw time for post-COVID samples was under 120 days post-diagnosis (range 35 to 161).

Treatment noted: 10-day PBMC culture with coronavirus spike peptide pools or control peptides (ViraFEST assay). V lost 6 bases and J 2 bases, leaving 9 bases between the germline ends. CDR1 SGHTA and CDR2 FQGTGA come from the germline V gene. The CDR3 covers 13 residues. Concerning this clonotype: Its antigen is still unknown.

The Oncomine TCR Beta short-read assay was what sequenced the DNA obtained from cultured CD4+ T cells. TCRdb called the PCR reads again in MiXCR, with one record for every CDR3 protein. The table has under 20,000 distinct CDR3 sequences, approximately 45% seen once. This chain uses TRBV7-3 with TRBJ2-3, with D unresolved. Sample: CD4+ T cells from blood, cultured in vitro, taken before SARS-CoV-2 vaccination. The TCR originated in a human donor who had recovered from COVID-19. Written as DNA, the CDR3 is TGTGCCAGCAGTTTTCTGGACACAGATACGCAGTATTTT. Protein: CASSFLDTDTQYF.